This TCR beta chain was obtained from a study of cytomegalovirus exposure and HLA in healthy donors. Overall study context: Across some 400 genotyped donors, 81% landed in the Caucasian-associated ancestry cluster.

Germline CDR1 SGHVS, CDR2 FQNEAQ. The CDR3 is made up of 17 amino acids. The V and J ends lost 1 base and 3 bases respectively, with 19 bases between them. Researchers ran the PCR with 60 Vbeta and 13 Jbeta primers. Sequencing used immunoSEQ multiplex PCR; TCRdb keeps in-frame clones, though not all of them. The table includes roughly 200,000 clones, roughly 85% detected once. The chain recombines TRBV7-8 with TRBJ2-7, with D hard to call. The receptor's source is a woman in her forties or fifties in good health and CMV-seronegative. Sequenced input: PBMCs. The CDR3 sequence is CASSLVGYGPKLYEQYF. In DNA form, the CDR3 reads TGTGCCAGCAGCTTAGTCGGGTACGGCCCAAAACTCTACGAGCAGTACTTC.